This T cell receptor beta chain was sequenced for a study of T cells after yellow fever vaccination. This clonotype has only a few counts. Its antigen is still unknown. A single record per CDR3 protein comes from TCRdb applying MiXCR to the 5' RACE reads. Among over 250,000 distinct CDR3 sequences listed, over 3.5% were seen once. Notes on the study in general: Weaker overall was a secondary response that nonetheless peaked faster, on day 5 versus 15.

Trimming removed 1 base at V and 7 bases at J, with 14 bases between. Per the germline V gene, CDR1 is SNHLY and CDR2 is FYNNEI. The length of the CDR3 is 16 residues. The clonotype originates from a man younger than 35 who received the YFV17D yellow fever vaccine. This sequence joins TRBV2 and TRBJ1-6, with a weak D call TRBD1 (5 bases). The sample here was PBMCs, taken 5 days after the yellow fever booster vaccination. As DNA, the CDR3 is TGTGCCAGCAGTGAAGGTTCAGGGAATAGAAATTCACCCCTCCACTTT. Its translation: CASSEGSGNRNSPLHF.